The 27 T cell receptor beta chains below all came from one sample that was sequenced in a study of cytomegalovirus exposure and HLA in healthy donors. The PCR contained 60 Vbeta and 13 Jbeta primers. The method was immunoSEQ multiplex PCR; TCRdb's version includes in-frame clones alone and lacks a portion of them. The sample lists approximately 200,000 clones, 70% to 85% seen once, with under 0.25% in the top ten. The sequenced sample was PBMCs. The source of these receptors is a girl aged 2-10 years in good health and CMV-seronegative.

The chain employs TRBV4-1 and TRBJ2-6; D gene uncertain. Per germline, CDR1 MGHRA and CDR2 YSYEKL. V lost 2 bases and J 0 bases, leaving 5 bases between the germline ends. The CDR3 consists of 15 residues. CDR3 nucleotide sequence: TGCGCCAGCAGCCAATCCCACTCTGGGGCCAACGTCCTGACTTTC. This encodes CASSQSHSGANVLTF.

V and J are TRBV5-1 and TRBJ1-2, with a possible D match to TRBD1 (5 bases). V lost 1 base and J lost 2, with 15 bases in between. Germline V lookup: CDR1 SGHRS, CDR2 YFSETQ. The CDR3 extends over 16 amino acids. DNA of the CDR3: TGCGCCAGCAGCTTGTGGAACGGGGGTGGGAACTATGGCTACACCTTC. Protein sequence: CASSLWNGGGNYGYTF.

The chain's CDR3 is CASSEAGRRQPQHF. The CDR3 DNA reads TGTGCCAGCAGTGAAGCGGGGAGGCGACAGCCCCAGCATTTT. V gene TRBV6-1 combines with J gene TRBJ1-5; D not resolved. Germline-derived CDR1 and CDR2 are MNHNS and SASEGT. V lost 0 bases and J lost 7, with 10 bases in between. The CDR3 spans 14 residues.

The chain couples TRBV19 to TRBJ2-1, with D possibly TRBD2 on 6 matching bases. CDR1 is LNHDA, CDR2 SQIVND, per germline (reference sequence). V shed 7 bases and J shed 10 bases, with 14 bases lying between them. The CDR3 runs 12 residues. CDR3 sequence reads: CASNRGGVEQFF. The CDR3 DNA is TGTGCCAGTAATCGAGGAGGGGTCGAGCAGTTCTTC.

The chain recombines TRBV19 with TRBJ1-2; D is unresolved. Germline V gene sequence: CDR1 LNHDA, CDR2 SQIVND (reference sequence). Trimming removed 3 bases at V and 4 bases at J, with 15 bases between. This CDR3 comprises 15 residues. The DNA for the CDR3 is TGTGCCAGTAGTATTAATCCGGTGCCCCTCTATGGCTACACCTTC. Its translation: CASSINPVPLYGYTF.

The gene calls are TRBV6-5 and TRBJ2-7; D might be TRBD2 (6 bases). V shed 6 bases and J shed 0 bases, with 12 bases lying between them. The length of the CDR3 is 14 residues. Germline V gene sequence: CDR1 MNHEY, CDR2 SVGAGI. The CDR3 loop is CASRSSGVSYEQYF. CDR3 in DNA: TGTGCCAGCAGGAGTAGCGGAGTCTCCTACGAGCAGTACTTC.

The V gene is TRBV5-1, the J gene TRBJ2-5; D is perhaps TRBD1 (5 bases). CDR1 is SGHRS and CDR2 is YFSETQ in the germline V gene. The CDR3 is 17 amino acids. V shed 1 base and J shed 3 bases, with 19 bases lying between them. The DNA for the CDR3 is TGCGCCAGCAGCTTGCGCCTACAGGACGTTTGGGAAGAGACCCAGTACTTC. The encoded protein is CASSLRLQDVWEETQYF.

This chain uses TRBV2 with TRBJ1-2; possible D gene TRBD1, 6 bases. Trimming stripped 8 bases from V and 2 bases from J, with 15 bases between. CDR1 and CDR2 from the germline V gene are SNHLY and FYNNEI. The CDR3 is 14 residues long. The CDR3 DNA reads TGTGCCAGCCGTACAGGGACCCTAAACTATGGCTACACCTTC. This sequence encodes CASRTGTLNYGYTF.

DNA of the CDR3: TGTGCCACCAGCAGAGACGACGGGCTAGCGGGAGAGGACGGGGGGGAGCTGTTTTTT. Translated, it gives CATSRDDGLAGEDGGELFF. This rearrangement joins TRBV15 to TRBJ2-2; 10 bases are shared with TRBD2. The germline CDR1 and CDR2 sequences are LNHNV and YYDKDF (reference sequence). Germline trimming cut 0 bases from V and 8 bases from J; bases unmatched to any gene: 15. The CDR3 runs 19 residues.

The gene calls are TRBV13 and TRBJ1-1; D not certain. V lost 5 bases, J lost 0 bases, and 4 bases lay in between. The germline gives CDR1 PRHDT, CDR2 FYEKMQ (reference sequence). CDR3 length equals 12 residues. CDR3 nucleotide sequence: TGTGCCAGCAGCCCTATGAACACTGAAGCTTTCTTT. Its translation: CASSPMNTEAFF.

The rearrangement links TRBV5-1 to TRBJ1-2; 7 positions agree with TRBD1. Germline V lookup: CDR1 SGHRS, CDR2 YFSETQ. The CDR3 contains 15 residues. V was pared by 2 bases and J by 3 bases, with 7 bases of the junction left unmatched. This chain's CDR3 is CASSLVSGTDYGYTF. CDR3 DNA sequence: TGCGCCAGCAGCTTAGTCTCCGGGACAGACTATGGCTACACCTTC.

The V call is TRBV19, the J call TRBJ1-2, with TRBD1 matching 8 bases. This CDR3 is 15 amino acids long. Germline assignment: CDR1 LNHDA and CDR2 SQIVND (reference sequence). Trimming took 1 base from V and 6 from J; bases not matched to a gene: 7. The CDR3 coding sequence is TGTGCCAGTAGTATAGTAGATCGGACAGGGAATGGCTACACCTTC. Amino acid sequence: CASSIVDRTGNGYTF.

This clone has just a few counts. V is TRBV25-1 and J is TRBJ1-5; TRBD1 agrees at 10 bases. This CDR3 has 15 residues. Trimming removed 1 base from V and 6 bases from J; junction bases left unmatched: 3. Germline assignment: CDR1 MGHDK and CDR2 SYGVNS. This chain's CDR3 is CASSESGTGVQPQHF. In DNA, the CDR3 is TGTGCCAGCAGTGAATCTGGGACAGGGGTTCAGCCCCAGCATTTT.

The chain carries TRBV7-9 and TRBJ2-5; TRBD2 aligns across 7 bases. CDR1 and CDR2 from the germline V gene are SEHNR and FQNEAQ (reference sequence). The CDR3 loop spans 15 amino acids. Trimming took 3 bases from V and 3 from J; bases not matched to a gene: 7. In DNA form, the CDR3 reads TGTGCCAGCAGCTTTGGGGCTAGCGGCGAAGAGACCCAGTACTTC. Amino acid sequence: CASSFGASGEETQYF.

With regard to this clone: This sample includes further DNA sequences coding for the same CDR3. The V call is TRBV6-1, the J call TRBJ1-2; 7 positions match TRBD1. This CDR3 has 13 amino acids. Germline lookup yields CDR1 MNHNS and CDR2 SASEGT. V shed 5 bases, J shed 3 bases, and the junction held 3 bases outside the gene matches. The CDR3 DNA follows: TGTGCCAGCAGTCTTACAGGGGACTATGGCTACACCTTC. Amino acids: CASSLTGDYGYTF.

This chain links TRBV5-5 with TRBJ1-1; D is uncertain. From germline, CDR1 is SGHKS and CDR2 YYEKEE (reference sequence). This CDR3 is 12 amino acids long. The V gene lost 4 bases and the J gene lost 4 bases, with 8 bases spanning the gap. CDR3 loop: CASSPGSTEAFF. DNA for the CDR3: TGTGCCAGCAGCCCTGGCAGCACTGAAGCTTTCTTT.

V gene TRBV9 combines with J gene TRBJ1-2, with TRBD1 identical over 7 bases. Unmatched junction bases numbered 8, after V lost 5 bases and J lost 4 bases. CDR3 length: 14 residues. Germline assignment: CDR1 SGDLS and CDR2 YYNGEE. CDR3 amino acids: CASRDRQGLYGYTF. CDR3 nucleotide sequence: TGTGCCAGCAGGGACCGACAGGGCCTCTATGGCTACACCTTC.

This chain joins TRBV6-1 and TRBJ1-2; TRBD1 matches 11 bases. CDR1 and CDR2 from the germline V gene are MNHNS and SASEGT. The CDR3 loop spans 15 amino acids. J lost 7 bases, V lost 7 bases, and 11 bases had no gene match. The CDR3 DNA is TGTGCCAGCACCCTAAAAGGACAGGGGGCGCGTGGCTACACCTTC. Protein: CASTLKGQGARGYTF.

The chain combines TRBV19 with TRBJ2-7, with D hard to call. Trimming cost V 6 bases and J 2 bases, with 11 bases left between them. Germline V gene sequence: CDR1 LNHDA, CDR2 SQIVND (reference sequence). The CDR3 spans 13 residues. CDR3 sequence: CASSPDGAYEQYF. CDR3 nucleotides: TGTGCCAGTAGCCCCGACGGAGCCTACGAGCAGTACTTC.

This clone came up a few times. The chain links TRBV2 to TRBJ2-7; TRBD2 aligns across 9 bases. CDR1 and CDR2 from the germline V gene are SNHLY and FYNNEI. V was clipped by 8 bases and J by 5 bases; unmatched bases: 7. The CDR3 extends over 13 amino acids. The CDR3 reads CASGSGLANEQYF. DNA of the CDR3: TGTGCCAGCGGTTCGGGACTAGCTAACGAGCAGTACTTC.

This clone appeared a single time. The CDR3 region is CASTALTGELFF. CDR3 nucleotides: TGTGCCAGCACCGCACTCACCGGGGAGCTGTTTTTT. This rearrangement joins TRBV6-1 to TRBJ2-2; no firm D call. V was shortened by 7 bases and J by 4 bases, with 7 bases between the two germline ends. CDR3 size: 12 residues. CDR1 is MNHNS and CDR2 is SASEGT in the germline V gene.

In its sample, this clone was seen a few times. The same CDR3 is also encoded by other DNA sequences in this sample. The chain employs TRBV2 and TRBJ2-3; tentatively, D is TRBD2 (5 bases). The germline V gene has CDR1 SNHLY and CDR2 FYNNEI. The ends were cut back, 4 bases at V and 2 bases at J, with 7 bases in the middle. This CDR3 spans 13 amino acids. The CDR3 nucleotides are TGTGCCAGCAGTGGGACTTCCACAGATACGCAGTATTTT. It codes for CASSGTSTDTQYF.

CDR3 DNA: TGTGCCAGCAGCTCACCCCAGGAGCGGGAGTCCTACGAGCAGTACTTC. It encodes CASSSPQERESYEQYF. V usage is TRBV13 and J usage is TRBJ2-7; 8 bases fit TRBD2. Germline V gene lookup returns CDR1 PRHDT and CDR2 FYEKMQ (reference sequence). The CDR3 spans 16 residues. V gave up 4 bases and J gave up 1 base; unmatched junction bases: 9.

This rearrangement joins TRBV5-6 to TRBJ2-1, with D perhaps TRBD2 (6 bases). The CDR3 has 19 residues. V lost 6 bases, J lost 0 bases, and 25 bases lay in between. Germline V gene lookup returns CDR1 SGHDT and CDR2 YYEEEE. CDR3 sequence: CASTETGTEIKSSYNEQFF. Written as DNA, the CDR3 is TGTGCCAGCACTGAAACCGGGACTGAAATTAAGAGCTCCTACAATGAGCAGTTCTTC. Variable domain in full (rest from reference TRBV5-6 and TRBJ2-1): DAGVTQSPTHLIKTRGQQVTLRCSPKSGHDTVSWYQQALGQGPQFIFQYYEEEERQRGNFPDRFSGHQFPNYSSELNVNALLLGDSALYLCASTETGTEIKSSYNEQFFGPGTRLTVL.

The genes are TRBV9 and TRBJ1-2; weak D call: TRBD1 (6 bases). V dropped 4 bases and J dropped 0 bases, with 13 bases sitting between them. Germline V CDR1 and CDR2: SGDLS, YYNGEE. The CDR3 runs to 15 residues. The CDR3: CASSPRSGANYGYTF. CDR3 DNA: TGTGCCAGCAGCCCCCGGTCAGGGGCTAACTATGGCTACACCTTC.

The CDR3 nucleotides read TGTGCCTGGAGTGATTCGACTAGCTCCTCCTACAATGAGCAGTTCTTC. This translates into CAWSDSTSSSYNEQFF. The V call is TRBV30, the J call TRBJ2-1; TRBD2 matches at 7 bases. With 1 base clipped from V and 0 bases from J, the junction kept 6 bases outside the gene matches. The germline gives CDR1 GTSNPN, CDR2 SVGIG (reference sequence). The CDR3 has 16 amino acids.

CDR3 nucleotides: TGTGCCACCCAGCCGGGACAAGACACCGGGGAGCTGTTTTTT. Its protein product is CATQPGQDTGELFF. This chain uses TRBV2 with TRBJ2-2; possibly TRBD1 for D (6 bases). In germline, CDR1 is SNHLY, CDR2 FYNNEI. The CDR3 loop spans 14 amino acids. Trimming pared 10 bases from V and 3 bases from J, leaving 15 bases between.